The rows below give T cell receptor beta chains drawn from one sample of a study of cytomegalovirus exposure and HLA in healthy donors. The data were produced by immunoSEQ multiplex PCR, yet TCRdb's version contains in-frame clones alone and is incomplete. The sample records some 130,000 clones, around 63% being singletons. The specimen was PBMCs. These receptors originate from a human donor in good health. Both conserved end residues are part of each CDR3. A D gene is named only where the DNA matches it firmly. Not every row has a clone size; where given, it reads once, few, many or a size class.

>TRBD1|TRBJ1-1|TRBV5-1|few
CASSWGQGTRMNTEAFF
TGCGCCAGCAGCTGGGGACAGGGGACGCGAATGAACACTGAAGCTTTCTTT
>NA|TRBJ1-5|TRBV5-1|few
CASSLGTEGQPQHF
TGCGCCAGCAGCTTGGGGACCGAGGGTCAGCCCCAGCATTTT
>TRBD1|TRBJ1-2|TRBV27|NA
CASSAGQFYGYTF
TGTGCCAGCAGTGCGGGACAGTTCTATGGCTACACCTTC
>NA|TRBJ1-1|TRBV28|NA
CASSWGGGRGMIYEAFF
TGTGCCAGCAGTTGGGGAGGAGGGCGAGGTATGATTTATGAAGCTTTCTTT
>TRBD2|TRBJ2-2|TRBV2|few
CASSQRGTGPGELFF
TGTGCCAGCAGTCAGCGGGGGACTGGGCCCGGGGAGCTGTTTTTT
>TRBD1|TRBJ2-4|TRBV7-2|NA
CASSLGQANIQYF
TGTGCCAGCAGCTTGGGACAGGCAAACATTCAGTACTTC
>TRBD1|TRBJ1-1|TRBV28|NA
CASSLQGVTEAFF
TGTGCCAGCAGTCTTCAGGGGGTGACTGAAGCTTTCTTT
>TRBD2|TRBJ2-1|TRBV19|NA
CASNPSGLAGVYNEQFF
TGTGCCAGTAATCCATCGGGACTAGCGGGAGTCTACAATGAGCAGTTCTTC
>TRBD1|TRBJ1-4|TRBV28|NA
CASSFRQGDNEKLFF
TGTGCCAGCAGTTTTCGACAGGGGGATAATGAAAAACTGTTTTTT
>NA|TRBJ2-2|TRBV15|NA
CATSRDRGNRAGELFF
TGTGCCACCAGCAGAGATCGGGGGAATAGGGCCGGGGAGCTGTTTTTT
>NA|TRBJ2-7|TRBV28|few
CASSLLVFYHEQYF
TGTGCCAGCAGTTTATTGGTGTTCTACCACGAGCAGTACTTC